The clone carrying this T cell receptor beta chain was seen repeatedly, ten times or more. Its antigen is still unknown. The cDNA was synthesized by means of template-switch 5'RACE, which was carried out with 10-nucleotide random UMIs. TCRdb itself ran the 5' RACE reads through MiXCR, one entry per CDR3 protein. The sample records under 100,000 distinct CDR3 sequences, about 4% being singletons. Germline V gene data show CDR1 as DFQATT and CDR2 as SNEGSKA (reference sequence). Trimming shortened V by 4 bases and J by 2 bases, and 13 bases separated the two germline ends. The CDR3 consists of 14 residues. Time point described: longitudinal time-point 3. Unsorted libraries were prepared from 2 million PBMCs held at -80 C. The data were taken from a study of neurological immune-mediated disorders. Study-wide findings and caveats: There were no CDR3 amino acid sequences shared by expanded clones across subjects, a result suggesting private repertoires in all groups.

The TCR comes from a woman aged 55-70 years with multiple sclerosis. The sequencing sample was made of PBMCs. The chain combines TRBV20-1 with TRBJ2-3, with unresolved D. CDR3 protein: CSANHNWATDTQYF. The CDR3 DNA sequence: TGCAGTGCTAACCACAACTGGGCCACAGATACGCAGTATTTT.